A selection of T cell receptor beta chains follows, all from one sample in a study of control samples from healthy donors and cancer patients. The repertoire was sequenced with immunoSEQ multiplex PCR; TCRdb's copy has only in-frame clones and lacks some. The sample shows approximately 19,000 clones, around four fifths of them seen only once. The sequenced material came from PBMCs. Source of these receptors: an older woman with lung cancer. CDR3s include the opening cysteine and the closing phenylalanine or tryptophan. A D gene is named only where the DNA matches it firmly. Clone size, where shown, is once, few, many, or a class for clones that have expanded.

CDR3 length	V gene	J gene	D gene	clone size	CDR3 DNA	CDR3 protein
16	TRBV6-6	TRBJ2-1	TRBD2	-	TGTGCCAGCAGTTACGGTTCGGGAGGGGACTACAATGAGCAGTTCTTC	CASSYGSGGDYNEQFF
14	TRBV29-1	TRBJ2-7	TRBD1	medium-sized	TGCAGCGCCACGACAGGGAAAGTTGCCTACGAGCAGTACTTC	CSATTGKVAYEQYF
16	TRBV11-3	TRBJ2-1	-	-	TGTGCCAGCAGCTTAGAAAGGGCTATAAACTACAATGAGCAGTTCTTC	CASSLERAINYNEQFF
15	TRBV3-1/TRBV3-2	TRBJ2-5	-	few	TGTGCCAGCAGCCAAGATCGGGACTTTCAAGAGACCCAGTACTTC	CASSQDRDFQETQYF
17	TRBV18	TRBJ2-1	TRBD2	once	TGTGCCAGCTCACCACCTAGCGGGGTAAGCTCCTACAATGAGCAGTTCTTC	CASSPPSGVSSYNEQFF
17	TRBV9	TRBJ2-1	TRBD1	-	TGTGCCAGCAGTGGGACAGGGGCCGGCAGCTCCTACAATGAGCAGTTCTTC	CASSGTGAGSSYNEQFF
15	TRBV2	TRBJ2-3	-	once	TGTGCCAGCAGTGATAGGGCACCTAGCACAGATACGCAGTATTTT	CASSDRAPSTDTQYF
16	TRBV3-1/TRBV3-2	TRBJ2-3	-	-	TGTGCCAGCAGCCTTCTGGAACCTACTAGCACAGATACGCAGTATTTT	CASSLLEPTSTDTQYF
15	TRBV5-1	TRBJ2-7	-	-	TGCGCCAGCAGGGAGGGGGGACTCTTGATCGGGGAGCAGTACTTC	CASREGGLLIGEQYF
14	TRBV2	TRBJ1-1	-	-	TGTGCCAGCAGTGGGGTCAGAAGTACAGGGAAAGCTTTCTTT	CASSGVRSTGKAFF
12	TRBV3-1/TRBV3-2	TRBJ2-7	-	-	TGTGCCAGCAACGGAGGGGATTACGAGCAGTACTTC	CASNGGDYEQYF
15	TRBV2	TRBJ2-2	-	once	TGTGCCAGCAGTCGAACTAGTATTTCTCCCGGGGAGCTGTTTTTT	CASSRTSISPGELFF
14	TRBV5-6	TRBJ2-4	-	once	TGTGCCAGCAAACCCCGGGGCCCGGGTGACATTCAGTACTTC	CASKPRGPGDIQYF
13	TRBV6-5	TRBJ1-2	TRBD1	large	TGTGCCAGCAGTCCCCAGGGGGCGGCTGGCTACACCTTC	CASSPQGAAGYTF
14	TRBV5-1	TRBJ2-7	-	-	TGCGCCAGCAGCTGGGCCACCCCCAGGCGCGAGCAGTACTTC	CASSWATPRREQYF
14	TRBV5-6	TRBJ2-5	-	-	TGTGCCAGCAGCTTAGGGGGGGATCAAGAGACCCAGTACTTC	CASSLGGDQETQYF
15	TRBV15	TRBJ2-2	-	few	TGTGCCACCAGCAGAGATATGGGGGAGACCGGGGAGCTGTTTTTT	CATSRDMGETGELFF
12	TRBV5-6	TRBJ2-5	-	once	TGTGCCAGCAGTCTAATGGGATTCACCCAGTACTTC	CASSLMGFTQYF
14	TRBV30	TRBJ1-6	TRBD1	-	TGTGCCTGGAGTCCGGAGACAGGGGATTCACCCCTCCACTTT	CAWSPETGDSPLHF
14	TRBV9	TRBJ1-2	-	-	TGTGCCAGCAGCGTAGAGACAGCTAACTATGGCTACACCTTC	CASSVETANYGYTF
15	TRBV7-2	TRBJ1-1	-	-	TGTGCCAGCAGCTTAAGCTTAGTCGGAGGTACTGAAGCTTTCTTT	CASSLSLVGGTEAFF
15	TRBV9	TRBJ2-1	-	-	TGTGCCAGCAGCGTCGGGACGGTCTCCTACAATGAGCAGTTCTTC	CASSVGTVSYNEQFF
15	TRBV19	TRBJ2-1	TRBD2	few	TGTGCCAGTAGTATAGATGGCTCGCGGGGGAATGAGCAGTTCTTC	CASSIDGSRGNEQFF
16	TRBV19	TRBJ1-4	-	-	TGTGCCAGTAGTTTTCAGGCTACCCGGCATAATGAAAAACTGTTTTTT	CASSFQATRHNEKLFF
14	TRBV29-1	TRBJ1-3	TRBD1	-	TGCAGCGTTGGATGGACAGGGGAGGGAAACACCATATATTTT	CSVGWTGEGNTIYF
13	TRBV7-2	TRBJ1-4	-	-	TGTGCCAGCAGCTCCGGACTGGCGGAAAAACTGTTTTTT	CASSSGLAEKLFF
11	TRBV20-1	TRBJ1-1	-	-	TGCAGTGCGCAGACCGGTTCTGAAGCTTTCTTT	CSAQTGSEAFF
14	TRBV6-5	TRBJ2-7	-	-	TGTGCCAGCAGTCCCCCGGGACACCCCTACGAGCAGTACTTC	CASSPPGHPYEQYF
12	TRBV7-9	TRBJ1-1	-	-	TGTGCCAGCAGCTTAGTGTGGGGAGAAGCTTTCTTT	CASSLVWGEAFF
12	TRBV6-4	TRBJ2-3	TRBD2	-	TGTGCCAGCAGTTCTAGCGGGACTACGCAGTATTTT	CASSSSGTTQYF
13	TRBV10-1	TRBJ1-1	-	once	TGCGCCAGCGTGGGGATGTTGAACACTGAAGCTTTCTTT	CASVGMLNTEAFF
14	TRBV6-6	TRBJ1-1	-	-	TGTGCCAGCTCGGGACTAAGGAAACTCACTGAAGCTTTCTTT	CASSGLRKLTEAFF
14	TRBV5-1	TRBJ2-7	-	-	TGCGCCAGCAGCTTGGATCCGGGGGCGGGCGAGCAGTACTTC	CASSLDPGAGEQYF
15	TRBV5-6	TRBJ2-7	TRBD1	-	TGTGCCAGCAGCTTGGCGGGGACAGGGGCCTACGAGCAGTACTTC	CASSLAGTGAYEQYF
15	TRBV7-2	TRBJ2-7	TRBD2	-	TGTGCCAGCAGGTACCTAGCGGGAGGTAACAACGAGCAGTACTTC	CASRYLAGGNNEQYF
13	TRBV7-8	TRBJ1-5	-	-	TGTGCCAGCAGCTTAGCAGGGATTCAGCCCCAGCATTTT	CASSLAGIQPQHF
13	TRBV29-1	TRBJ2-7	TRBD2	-	TGCAGCGTTGACCTAGCGGGGACCTACGAGCAGTACTTC	CSVDLAGTYEQYF
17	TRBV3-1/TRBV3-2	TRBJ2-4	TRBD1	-	TGTGCCAGCAGCCGCGGGGCAGGGGGCATGACCAAAAACATTCAGTACTTC	CASSRGAGGMTKNIQYF
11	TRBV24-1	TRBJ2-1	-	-	TGTGCCACCAGAGGATACAATGAGCAGTTCTTC	CATRGYNEQFF
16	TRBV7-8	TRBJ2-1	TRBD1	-	TGTGCCAGCAGCTTAGCGGACAGGCACTCCTACAATGAGCAGTTCTTC	CASSLADRHSYNEQFF
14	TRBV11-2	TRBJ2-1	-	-	TGTGCCAGCAGTCTAGACAACTCCTACAATGAGCAGTTCTTC	CASSLDNSYNEQFF
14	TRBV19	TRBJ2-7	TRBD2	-	TGTGCCAGTAGTAAGCTAGCGGGATCCTACGAGCAGTACTTC	CASSKLAGSYEQYF
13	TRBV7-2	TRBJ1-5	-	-	TGTGCCAGCAGCTCTGACAGATTCCAGCCCCAGCATTTT	CASSSDRFQPQHF
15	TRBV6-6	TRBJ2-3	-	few	TGTGCCAGCATCCTGGACAGGGAGGGAACAGATACGCAGTATTTT	CASILDREGTDTQYF
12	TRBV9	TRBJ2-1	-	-	TGTGCCAGCAGCGGAACCCCTTATGAGCAGTTCTTC	CASSGTPYEQFF
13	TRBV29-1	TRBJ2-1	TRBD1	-	TGCAGCGTTTTTACAGGGGAGAACAATGAGCAGTTCTTC	CSVFTGENNEQFF
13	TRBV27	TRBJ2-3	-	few	TGTGCCAGCTCATCGGGGGCGGCAGATACGCAGTATTTT	CASSSGAADTQYF
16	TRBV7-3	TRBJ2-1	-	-	TGTGCCAGCAGCGTTTCGGGACTCATTTCCTACAATGAGCAGTTCTTC	CASSVSGLISYNEQFF
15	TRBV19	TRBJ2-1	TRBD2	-	TGTGCCAGTAGTTTCTCAGCGGGAGACTACAATGAGCAGTTCTTC	CASSFSAGDYNEQFF
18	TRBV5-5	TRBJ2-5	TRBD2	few	TGTGCCAGCAGCTTGGCCCGACGACTAGCGGGAGAGGGGGAGACCCAGTACTTC	CASSLARRLAGEGETQYF
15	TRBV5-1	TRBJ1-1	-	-	TGCGCCAGCAGCTTGGGAGGCGGGGGAAACACTGAAGCTTTCTTT	CASSLGGGGNTEAFF
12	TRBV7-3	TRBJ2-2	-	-	TGTGCCAGCAGGGTACCATCCGGGGAGCTGTTTTTT	CASRVPSGELFF
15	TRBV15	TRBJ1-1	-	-	TGTGCCACCAGGATAGAAAGTTCTGGGATCACTGAAGCTTTCTTT	CATRIESSGITEAFF
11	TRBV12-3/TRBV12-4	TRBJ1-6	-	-	TGTGCCAGCAGTTTTATGCAAAGCCTCCACTTT	CASSFMQSLHF
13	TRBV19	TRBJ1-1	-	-	TGTGCCAGTAGTATAGGTCTCGGGTCCCGGGCTTTCTTT	CASSIGLGSRAFF